Listed below are T cell receptor beta chains from one sample, sequenced in a study of shared clonotypes between healthy human individuals. Generated by immunoSEQ multiplex PCR, the TCRdb table keeps only in-frame clones and is missing some. In the table there are tens of thousands of clones, about 64% of which are singletons. Source material: memory CD8+ T cells sorted from blood. The receptors stem from a man aged 25 to 40 in good health. Each CDR3 is given without its conserved first and last residue.

J: TRBJ1-1; V: TRBV29-1; CDR3: SVVALNTEAF
J: TRBJ2-3; V: TRBV4-2; CDR3: ASSQDGSGRSDTQY
J: TRBJ2-7; V: TRBV28; CDR3: ASGGTYEQY
J: TRBJ1-3; V: TRBV2; CDR3: ASSVPTGRGNTIY
J: TRBJ2-1; V: TRBV18; CDR3: ASSPPSGASYNEQF
J: TRBJ1-2; V: TRBV28; CDR3: ASRGWGTETENS
J: TRBJ1-1; V: TRBV13; CDR3: ASSPRDRGNTEAF
J: TRBJ2-7; V: TRBV11-2; CDR3: ASRPLVGRSHPSYEQY
J: TRBJ2-3; V: TRBV7-9; CDR3: ASSSTSVYTDTQY
J: TRBJ2-2; V: TRBV14; CDR3: ASSHFSGTNTGELF
J: TRBJ2-7; V: TRBV29-1; CDR3: SVEDRGESEQY
J: TRBJ2-1; V: TRBV15; CDR3: ATSRNPGTSGLYNEQF
J: TRBJ2-3; V: TRBV6-4; CDR3: ASSEGRESTDTQY
J: TRBJ2-7; V: TRBV6-6; CDR3: ASSPGPEQGAGEQY
J: TRBJ1-4; V: TRBV6-1; CDR3: ASSEATGTNEKLF
J: TRBJ2-1; V: TRBV5-6; CDR3: ASSSLGPPSSYNEQF
J: TRBJ2-7; V: TRBV4-1; CDR3: ASSRVGLAGTRAYEQY
J: TRBJ2-7; V: TRBV6-5; CDR3: ASSLTGPYEQY
J: TRBJ2-1; V: TRBV28; CDR3: ASSLGLLAGGPYNEQF
J: TRBJ1-4; V: TRBV15; CDR3: ATSGGGQGREKLF
J: TRBJ2-7; V: TRBV2; CDR3: ASSLDQDGKLNYEQY
J: TRBJ2-3; V: TRBV29-1; CDR3: SVETGGDTQY
J: TRBJ2-7; V: TRBV25-1; CDR3: ASSGGYRGRRSPYEQY
J: TRBJ1-5; V: TRBV5-6; CDR3: ASSLAGGAGQPQH
J: TRBJ2-5; V: TRBV6-6; CDR3: ASSPDLQETQY
J: TRBJ2-3; V: TRBV6-4; CDR3: ASSEVPKDTQY
J: TRBJ2-7; V: TRBV5-8; CDR3: ASSLVNAYEQY
J: TRBJ2-2; V: TRBV7-9; CDR3: ASSYTGEGELF
J: TRBJ2-3; V: TRBV25-1; CDR3: ASSPGGGLTDTQY
J: TRBJ2-7; V: TRBV10-2; CDR3: ASKASGASYEQY
J: TRBJ2-7; V: TRBV7-2; CDR3: ASSSYLDGGYEQY
J: TRBJ2-3; V: TRBV28; CDR3: ASSQPLAGVGDTQY